This T cell receptor (beta chain) was sequenced in a study of CD8 T cells in ankylosing spondylitis. Study outcomes and limitations: Certain motif variants had earlier appeared in reactive arthritis synovial fluid and blood. Reported data indicate significant enrichment of disease-linked clones within matched ankylosing spondylitis synovial fluid.

This clonotype was observed many times. Its antigen is unidentified. CDR3 length: 14 residues. Germline-derived CDR1 and CDR2 are SGHVS and FQNEAQ. The ends lost 6 bases at V and 3 bases at J; junction bases unmatched: 7. By quantitative 5'-RACE with molecular barcodes, the TCR beta libraries were made. In TCRdb, the 5' RACE reads were re-called with MiXCR into one record per CDR3 protein. Of 35,000 to 50,000 distinct CDR3 sequences in the sample, approximately 9.9% were seen once. The V and J genes are TRBV7-8 and TRBJ2-7; 8 bases agree with TRBD1. The clonotype comes from a male donor with ankylosing spondylitis or in good health (not recorded which). Sequencing input: blood, either unsorted or a sorted T cell fraction (not recorded which). CDR3 sequence: CASSRDRGYYEQYF. The CDR3 DNA follows: TGTGCCAGCAGTCGCGACAGGGGTTACTACGAGCAGTACTTC.